A selection of T cell receptor beta chains follows, all from one sample in a study of blood T cell repertoires in COVID-19. The repertoire was sequenced with immunoSEQ multiplex PCR; TCRdb's copy has only in-frame clones and lacks some. The table records 450,000 to 500,000 clones, 75% to 90% of them present only once. Sequencing was done on a sample of PBMCs or T cells enriched from blood (not recorded which). All receptors come from a woman in her sixties who had recovered from COVID-19. The conserved cysteine and the conserved F or W are not part of the CDR3 here.

V gene: TRBV10-3; CDR3 protein: AIAPVGSQDTQY
V gene: TRBV30; CDR3 protein: ACTTGKRANYGYT
V gene: TRBV2; CDR3 protein: ASRLTSGPNQPQH
V gene: TRBV11-2; CDR3 protein: ASSLGLTYTDTQY
V gene: TRBV24-1; CDR3 protein: ATSPDRLGAGELF
V gene: TRBV6-6; CDR3 protein: ASSLRVLAGAVSSYNEQF
V gene: TRBV6-5; CDR3 protein: ASKGQGAGYGYT
V gene: TRBV2; CDR3 protein: ASSDRGGGDTQY
V gene: TRBV11-2; CDR3 protein: ASSLGIGGLSTDTQY
V gene: TRBV11-2; CDR3 protein: ASSLERQGNSPLH
V gene: TRBV2; CDR3 protein: ASSGDRGKFFYGYT
V gene: TRBV5-1; CDR3 protein: ASSFPPRQYNEQF
V gene: TRBV15; CDR3 protein: ATSRDRTGGWIQY
V gene: TRBV29-1; CDR3 protein: SVGSGGEAF
V gene: TRBV24-1; CDR3 protein: ATSDTKNTEAF
V gene: TRBV24-1; CDR3 protein: ATSDSVGTTTYEQY
V gene: TRBV19; CDR3 protein: ASRRGKMNTEAF
V gene: TRBV28; CDR3 protein: ASSLRGRFYGYT
V gene: TRBV30; CDR3 protein: AWSVRGWGNTEAF
V gene: TRBV27; CDR3 protein: ASLPARTGGGLNTEAF
V gene: TRBV11-2; CDR3 protein: ASSPGTGGYGYT
V gene: TRBV5-1; CDR3 protein: ASSLGGTATNEKLF
V gene: TRBV4-1; CDR3 protein: ASSQDGSGVGRGYT
V gene: TRBV5-1; CDR3 protein: ASSMDRNSGNTIY